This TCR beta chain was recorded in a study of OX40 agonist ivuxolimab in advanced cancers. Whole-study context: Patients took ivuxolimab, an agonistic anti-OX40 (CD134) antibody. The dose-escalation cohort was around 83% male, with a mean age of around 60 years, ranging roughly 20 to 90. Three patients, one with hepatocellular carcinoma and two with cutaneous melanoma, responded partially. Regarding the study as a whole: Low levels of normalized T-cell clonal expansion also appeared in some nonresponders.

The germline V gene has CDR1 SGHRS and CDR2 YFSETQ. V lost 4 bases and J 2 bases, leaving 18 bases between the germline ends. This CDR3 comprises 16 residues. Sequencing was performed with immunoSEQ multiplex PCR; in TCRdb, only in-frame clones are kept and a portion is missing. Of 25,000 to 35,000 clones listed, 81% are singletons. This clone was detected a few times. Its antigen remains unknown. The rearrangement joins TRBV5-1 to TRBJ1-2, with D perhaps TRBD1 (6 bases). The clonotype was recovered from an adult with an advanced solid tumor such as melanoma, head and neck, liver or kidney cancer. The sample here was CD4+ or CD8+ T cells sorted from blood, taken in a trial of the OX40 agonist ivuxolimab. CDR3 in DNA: TGCGCCAGCAGCATCACCGGGACACCAAAAAACTATGGCTACACCTTC. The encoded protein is CASSITGTPKNYGYTF.